The clone carrying this T cell receptor beta chain has a single count. J gave up 4 bases and V 4 bases, and 7 bases lay outside the gene matches. The CDR3 loop spans 14 amino acids. CDR1 is SGHRS and CDR2 is YFSETQ in the germline V gene. These data belong to a study of technical replicates of blood from a few donors. Profiling relied on immunoSEQ multiplex PCR, and the TCRdb table lists in-frame clones only, not all of them. Of some 80,000 clones in the sample, roughly four fifths were seen once. The material sequenced was PBMCs. The sequence derives from a human donor in good health. Some clones in this sample may be carry-over from other donors' samples. The chain links TRBV5-1 to TRBJ2-7, with 8 bases identical to TRBD2. The CDR3 sequence: CASSGAGGNYEQYF. The CDR3 DNA follows: TGCGCCAGCAGCGGGGCGGGAGGAAATTACGAGCAGTACTTC.